The clone carrying this TCR beta chain was seen many times. This sample is drawn from a study of regulatory T cells in long-lasting Graves disease. The CDR3 loop spans 14 amino acids. The germline V gene has CDR1 SNHLY and CDR2 FYNNEI. V lost 5 bases to trimming and J lost 2 bases; unmatched junction nucleotides: 4. The TCR beta library used iRepertoire HTBI primers with Arm-PCR amplification of CDR3. MiXCR, applied by TCRdb to the multiplex PCR reads, yields one record per CDR3 protein. The table lists over 400,000 distinct CDR3 sequences, less than 15% of them singletons. Regarding time point: newly diagnosed GD, antithyroid drugs for less than 3 months. PBMCs were the source of the RNA used for TCR sequencing. Blood from the periphery, about 9.7 milliliters in all, was drawn into EDTA tubes. The same data also contributed to another study, on T cells in Graves' hyperthyroidism and ophthalmopathy.

This chain connects TRBV2 to TRBJ2-3; TRBD2 agrees at 7 bases. The source of this sequence is a woman aged 50 to 60 with Graves disease. The specimen was peripheral blood mononuclear cells (PBMCs), collected at new diagnosis, from a patient treated with antithyroid drugs. In nucleotides, the CDR3 is TGTGCCAGCAGTTCTGGGACTACCACAGATACGCAGTATTTT. Its protein is CASSSGTTTDTQYF.